Here is one T cell receptor beta chain with its context. There are 14 residues in the CDR3. The J segment lost 2 bases and the V segment lost 0 bases, leaving 3 bases of the junction unmatched. Germline CDR1 GTSNPN, CDR2 SVGIG (reference sequence). This entry comes from a study of CD8 T cells in Susac syndrome. Study in general: When blood was collected, patients with Susac syndrome were therapy-naive, were taking corticosteroids, or were receiving intravenous immunoglobulin alone.

Reverse transcription of roughly 0.45 to 1 ug RNA was carried out with random hexamers. TCR beta CDR3 was amplified by immunoSEQ covering 54 Vbeta and 13 Jbeta. TCRdb re-called the immunoSEQ multiplex PCR reads through MiXCR, storing one row per CDR3 protein. Found here are some 190,000 distinct CDR3 sequences, over 90% of them singletons; the top ten hold about 0.14%. The chain uses TRBV30 and TRBJ1-2; 7 bases map to TRBD1. Sequencing was performed on CD4+ T cells from PBMCs. The TCR comes from a human donor with Susac syndrome. The CDR3 here is CAWSVQGRNYGYTF. The CDR3 DNA reads TGTGCCTGGAGTGTACAGGGGCGAAACTATGGCTACACCTTC.